The 16 T cell receptor beta chains below come from one sample, sequenced in a study of blood T cell repertoires in COVID-19. Measured with immunoSEQ multiplex PCR; TCRdb has only the in-frame clones, and not every one. Of approximately 390,000 clones listed, around 87% are singletons. The sequencing sample was made of peripheral blood. The receptors originated from a woman aged 55 to 70 with COVID-19, enrolled during active disease.

J is TRBJ2-7 and V is TRBV5-1; D call uncertain. The CDR3 consists of 15 residues. Germline V gives CDR1 SGHRS, CDR2 YFSETQ. V was cut by 1 base and J by 0 bases, with 11 bases left in between. CDR3 protein: CASSLTRSSSYEQYF. The CDR3 DNA sequence: TGCGCCAGCAGCTTGACCAGGTCCTCCTCCTACGAGCAGTACTTC.

V gene TRBV5-1 combines with J gene TRBJ2-3, with 9 bases fitting TRBD2. Germline CDR1 and CDR2: SGHRS and YFSETQ. After removal of 2 bases from V and 0 bases from J, the junction contained 7 bases not matched to a gene. This CDR3 is built from 17 residues. CDR3 residues: CASSFLSGGPSTDTQYF. In DNA form, the CDR3 reads TGCGCCAGCAGCTTTCTAAGCGGGGGGCCTAGCACAGATACGCAGTATTTT.

V usage is TRBV29-1 and J usage is TRBJ1-2, with D tentatively TRBD1 (5 bases). The V end lost 6 bases, the J end lost 4 bases, and 15 bases lay between the germline ends. There are 13 residues in the CDR3. Germline CDR1 and CDR2: SQVTM and ANQGSEA. The CDR3 DNA reads as TGCAGCGTCGCTACGGGGGTGGGCTATGGCTACACCTTC. This sequence encodes CSVATGVGYGYTF.

The genes are TRBV5-1 and TRBJ1-3; D perhaps matches TRBD1 (6 bases). V lost 1 base and J lost 2, with 10 bases in between. Germline V gene data show CDR1 as SGHRS and CDR2 as YFSETQ. There are 15 residues in the CDR3. For the CDR3, the DNA is TGCGCCAGCAGCTTGCGGGCAGGGGCTGGAAACACCATATATTTT. Translation: CASSLRAGAGNTIYF.

V and J are TRBV4-1 and TRBJ1-5, with D possibly matching TRBD1 (5 bases). The CDR3 covers 14 residues. V lost 2 bases to trimming and J lost 4 bases, with 9 bases between them. Looked up from germline, CDR1 is MGHRA and CDR2 is YSYEKL. The CDR3 loop reads CASSQTGLNQPQHF. The CDR3 DNA is TGCGCCAGCAGCCAAACAGGATTGAATCAGCCCCAGCATTTT.

This clone was picked up a small number of times. V is TRBV6-5 and J is TRBJ2-2; tentatively, D is TRBD1 (5 bases). The CDR3 covers 15 residues. Trimming pared 7 bases from V and 1 base from J, leaving 13 bases between. Germline V CDR1 and CDR2: MNHEY, SVGAGI. This CDR3 is CASMGRQLNTGELFF. The CDR3 DNA sequence: TGTGCCAGCATGGGCAGACAGCTGAACACCGGGGAGCTGTTTTTT.

The rearrangement uses TRBV2 and TRBJ2-2, with D perhaps TRBD2 (7 bases). Trimming took off 8 bases at V and 7 bases at J, with 20 bases between the two ends. The CDR3 covers 15 residues. Germline loops: CDR1 SNHLY, CDR2 FYNNEI. The CDR3 spells CASGAGRGRSGELFF. The CDR3 coding sequence is TGTGCCAGCGGCGCCGGGCGGGGGCGGAGCGGGGAGCTGTTTTTT.

The gene calls are TRBV28 and TRBJ1-5; no firm D call. Germline CDR1 is MDHEN and CDR2 is SYDVKM. V was clipped by 4 bases and J by 6 bases, with 13 bases between them. The CDR3 runs 14 residues. The CDR3 DNA sequence: TGTGCCAGCAGTTATTCAGGCGGGAGTCAGCCCCAGCATTTT. It specifies CASSYSGGSQPQHF. Drawing the rest from reference TRBV28 and TRBJ1-5, the complete variable domain is DVKVTQSSRYLVKRTGEKVFLECVQDMDHENMFWYRQDPGLGLRLIYFSYDVKMKEKGDIPEGYSVSREKKERFSLILESASTNQTSMYLCASSYSGGSQPQHFGDGTRLSIL.

The chain joins TRBV3-1 (or the pseudogene TRBV3-2) to TRBJ2-7; TRBD1 matches 7 bases. This CDR3 is 16 amino acids long. The junction had 12 bases not matched to a gene; V was cut back by 4 bases and J by 3 bases. Germline V gives CDR1 LGHDT, CDR2 YNNKEL (reference sequence). CDR3 protein: CASSRFHGTVSYEQYF. CDR3 sequence (DNA): TGTGCCAGCAGCCGTTTCCACGGGACAGTGAGCTACGAGCAGTACTTC.

The rearrangement uses TRBV6-5 and TRBJ1-6; D may be TRBD1 (6 bases). CDR1 is MNHEY and CDR2 is SVGAGI in the germline V gene. Trimming stripped 0 bases from V and 6 bases from J, with 12 bases between. The CDR3 spans 16 residues. The CDR3 loop reads CASSYSKRTANSPLHF. The CDR3 region has the DNA TGTGCCAGCAGTTACTCGAAGAGGACAGCTAATTCACCCCTCCACTTT.

The chain uses TRBV6-6 and TRBJ1-1; tentative D call: TRBD1 (6 bases). CDR1 is MNHNY and CDR2 is SVGAGI in the germline V gene (reference sequence). This CDR3 comprises 13 residues. Between the trimmed V and J ends, which lost 6 bases and 5 bases, there was a span of 13 bases. This CDR3 reads CASRKQGNTEAFF. Written as DNA, the CDR3 is TGTGCCAGCAGGAAACAGGGAAATACTGAAGCTTTCTTT.

Only a few counts were recorded for this clone. This rearrangement joins TRBV13 to TRBJ1-5; tentative D call: TRBD1 (6 bases). V lost 0 bases to trimming and J lost 6 bases, with 12 bases between them. This CDR3 has 15 residues. In germline, CDR1 is PRHDT, CDR2 FYEKMQ (reference sequence). The CDR3 sequence is CASSLGRGGGQPQHF. The CDR3 DNA sequence: TGTGCCAGCAGCTTAGGCAGGGGAGGGGGTCAGCCCCAGCATTTT.

The J gene is TRBJ1-1, the V gene TRBV7-8; 8 bases align to TRBD1. The CDR3 contains 16 residues. After removal of 5 bases from V and 3 bases from J, the junction contained 11 bases not matched to a gene. Germline lookup yields CDR1 SGHVS and CDR2 FQNEAQ. DNA of the CDR3: TGTGCCAGCAGCCCTCCCGGTCAGGGGGCCGACACTGAAGCTTTCTTT. Its translation is CASSPPGQGADTEAFF.

V gene TRBV19 combines with J gene TRBJ1-2; TRBD1 might be the D (5 bases). The germline V gene has CDR1 LNHDA and CDR2 SQIVND (reference sequence). V was trimmed by 6 bases and J by 6 bases, leaving 26 bases between them. CDR3 length: 17 residues. The CDR3 spells CASRYSPGRARLHGYTF. The CDR3 coding sequence is TGTGCCAGTAGATATTCCCCAGGCAGGGCCCGTCTGCATGGCTACACCTTC.

The CDR3 protein is CASSPQTGRAFSYEQYF. The CDR3 nucleotides read TGTGCCAGCTCACCTCAAACCGGGAGGGCTTTCTCCTACGAGCAGTACTTC. The genes are TRBV18 and TRBJ2-7; 8 bases are a match to TRBD2. This CDR3 spans 17 amino acids. After removal of 3 bases from V and 0 bases from J, the junction contained 10 bases not matched to a gene. CDR1 and CDR2 from the germline V gene are KGHSH and LQKENI. The entire variable domain, with the rest obtained from reference TRBV18 and TRBJ2-7, is as follows: NAGVMQNPRHLVRRRGQEARLRCSPMKGHSHVYWYRQLPEEGLKFMVYLQKENIIDESGMPKERFSAEFPKEGPSILRIQQVVRGDSAAYFCASSPQTGRAFSYEQYFGPGTRLTVT.

In its sample, this clone was seen once. This chain uses TRBV5-1 with TRBJ2-1; tentative D call: TRBD1 (6 bases). This CDR3 spans 15 amino acids. Germline values: CDR1 SGHRS, CDR2 YFSETQ. The V and J ends lost 7 bases and 4 bases respectively, with 18 bases between them. Written as DNA, the CDR3 is TGCGCCAGCCGGGACCTGGGACACCCGTACAATGAGCAGTTCTTC. Translation: CASRDLGHPYNEQFF.